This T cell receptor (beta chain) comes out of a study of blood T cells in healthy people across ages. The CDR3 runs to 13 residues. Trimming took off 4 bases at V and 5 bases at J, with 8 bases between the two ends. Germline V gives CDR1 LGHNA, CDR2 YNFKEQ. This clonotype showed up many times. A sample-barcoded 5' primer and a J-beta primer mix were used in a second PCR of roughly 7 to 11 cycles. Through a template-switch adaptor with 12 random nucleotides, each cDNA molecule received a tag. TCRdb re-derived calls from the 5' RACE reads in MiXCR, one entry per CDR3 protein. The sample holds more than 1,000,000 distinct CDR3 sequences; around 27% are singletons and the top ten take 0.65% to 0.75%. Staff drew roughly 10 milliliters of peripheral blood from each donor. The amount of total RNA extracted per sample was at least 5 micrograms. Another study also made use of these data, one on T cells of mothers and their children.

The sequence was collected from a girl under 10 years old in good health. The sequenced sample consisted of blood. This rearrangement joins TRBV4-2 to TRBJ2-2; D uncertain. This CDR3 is CASSPRSTGELFF. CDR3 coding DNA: TGTGCCAGCAGCCCCCGGAGTACCGGGGAGCTGTTTTTT.